Listed here are 22 T cell receptor beta chains from one sample, sequenced in a study of T-cell reconstitution after alpha-beta-depleted transplantation in children. Unique molecular identifiers were built into the TCRbeta library. MiXCR was run by TCRdb on the PCR reads, yielding one entry per CDR3 protein. Among roughly 300,000 distinct CDR3 sequences listed, approximately 9.6% were seen once. Sequenced here: PBMCs from the stem cell graft donor, sampled from the stem cell graft. These receptors were taken from a human donor who donated a stem cell graft to a child with SCID.

This clonotype was seen ten or more times. The chain carries TRBV5-6 and TRBJ2-5; D unclear. The ends were cut back, 2 bases at V and 2 bases at J, with 10 bases in the middle. Germline CDR1 and CDR2: SGHDT and YYEEEE. The CDR3 runs 14 residues. The CDR3 reads CASSLRRTQETQYF. In nucleotides, the CDR3 is TGTGCCAGCAGCTTAAGACGGACGCAAGAGACCCAGTACTTC. Full variable domain (remainder filled in from reference TRBV5-6 and TRBJ2-5): DAGVTQSPTHLIKTRGQQVTLRCSPKSGHDTVSWYQQALGQGPQFIFQYYEEEERQRGNFPDRFSGHQFPNYSSELNVNALLLGDSALYLCASSLRRTQETQYFGPGTRLLVL.

The chain joins TRBV7-8 to TRBJ1-4; no reliable D call. CDR3 length: 17 amino acids. V shed 1 base and J shed 7 bases, with 19 bases lying between them. Germline lookup yields CDR1 SGHVS and CDR2 FQNEAQ. The CDR3: CASSLGLEGRLREKLFF. The CDR3 nucleotides read TGTGCCAGCAGCTTAGGCCTGGAAGGCAGGCTTCGTGAAAAACTGTTTTTT.

This clonotype occurred many times. The gene calls are TRBV20-1 and TRBJ1-5; D remains ambiguous. There are 13 residues in the CDR3. Germline loops: CDR1 DFQATT, CDR2 SNEGSKA (reference sequence). V dropped 3 bases and J dropped 1 base, with 7 bases sitting between them. The CDR3 bases are TGCAGTGCTAGGGCGGGAAGCAATCAGCCCCAGCATTTT. It specifies CSARAGSNQPQHF.

This clonotype has more than one count but fewer than ten. The chain recombines TRBV5-1 with TRBJ2-2; the match to TRBD1 covers 8 bases. This CDR3 is 15 amino acids long. The ends lost 2 bases at V and 5 bases at J; junction bases unmatched: 5. Germline V gene data show CDR1 as SGHRS and CDR2 as YFSETQ. The CDR3, as DNA: TGCGCCAGCAGCTTTATCCAGGGGGCAACCGGGGAGCTGTTTTTT. Its translation: CASSFIQGATGELFF.

This clonotype was seen a few times. In nucleotides, the CDR3 is TGTGCCAGCAGAAGCCCAGGGCCTGAAGCTTTCTTT. Its protein is CASRSPGPEAFF. The chain couples TRBV12-3 or TRBV12-4 to TRBJ1-1; TRBD1 might be the D (5 bases). The CDR3 runs 12 residues. Trimming took off 6 bases at V and 6 bases at J, with 11 bases between the two ends.

This clonotype was counted between two and nine times. This sequence joins TRBV10-3 and TRBJ1-2; 8 bases line up with TRBD1. V dropped 0 bases and J dropped 2; count of bases not matched to a gene: 2. The CDR3 sequence is 15 residues long. Germline V gene lookup returns CDR1 ENHRY and CDR2 SYGVKD. The CDR3 loop reads CAISESAGGNYGYTF. CDR3 DNA sequence: TGTGCCATCAGTGAGTCCGCAGGGGGCAACTATGGCTACACCTTC.

This clonotype was recorded at least ten times. The chain carries TRBV29-1 and TRBJ2-2; TRBD2 matches at 13 bases. The CDR3 is 13 amino acids. Looked up from germline, CDR1 is SQVTM and CDR2 is ANQGSEA. The ends lost 7 bases at V and 7 bases at J; junction bases unmatched: 3. CDR3: CSAGLAGVGELFF. CDR3 in DNA: TGCAGCGCCGGACTAGCGGGGGTCGGGGAGCTGTTTTTT.

The chain is built from TRBV19 and TRBJ2-7, with 9 positions matching TRBD2. This CDR3 is 15 amino acids long. Germline-derived CDR1 and CDR2 are LNHDA and SQIVND (reference sequence). J was trimmed by 2 bases and V by 5 bases; bases with no gene match: 7. CDR3 in DNA: TGTGCCAGTAGTGCCGCGGGGGGGCCCGCCTACGAGCAGTACTTC. It specifies CASSAAGGPAYEQYF.

This chain joins TRBV2 and TRBJ2-1; no firm D call. Germline V gives CDR1 SNHLY, CDR2 FYNNEI. V shed 5 bases and J shed 9 bases, with 11 bases lying between them. This CDR3 is 12 amino acids long. CDR3 in amino acids: CASSPLRREQFF. The CDR3 nucleotides are TGTGCCAGCAGTCCTCTTAGGCGTGAGCAGTTCTTC.

On this clonotype itself: A much more abundant neighbour one base away suggests this may be a read error. The chain carries TRBV5-6 and TRBJ1-5; D gene uncertain. Germline V gene data show CDR1 as SGHDT and CDR2 as YYEEEE. With 4 bases removed from V and 7 bases from J, the gap between germline ends came to 9 bases. This CDR3 is 12 amino acids long. The CDR3, as DNA: TGTGCCAGCAGCACCGTCGGGCAGCCCCAGCATTTT. Protein sequence: CASSTVGQPQHF.

The rearrangement uses TRBV2 and TRBJ2-1, with 11 bases that match TRBD2. Germline assignment: CDR1 SNHLY and CDR2 FYNNEI. The V gene end was trimmed by 7 bases and the J gene end by 10 bases; junction bases not matched to a gene: 9. The CDR3 extends over 14 amino acids. Here the CDR3 DNA reads TGTGCCAGCAACCTAGAGACTAGCGGGGCCGAGCAGTTCTTC. As protein: CASNLETSGAEQFF.

This clonotype was picked up a small number of times. J is TRBJ2-5 and V is TRBV12-3 or TRBV12-4, with D perhaps matching TRBD1 (5 bases). V was pared by 5 bases and J by 5 bases, with 15 bases between. The CDR3 covers 14 residues. The DNA of the CDR3 is TGTGCCAGCAGTGCTCGACAGCTGGGGGAGACCCAGTACTTC. It is translated as CASSARQLGETQYF.

This clonotype was seen ten or more times. V and J are TRBV3-1 and TRBJ2-1; no firm D call. Between the trimmed V and J ends, which lost 1 base and 9 bases, there was a span of 16 bases. Germline lookup yields CDR1 LGHDT and CDR2 YNNKEL (reference sequence). This CDR3 comprises 15 residues. The CDR3 DNA is TGTGCCAGCAGCCAAGCTCGGACGCTAACGGGTGAGCAGTTCTTC. Translation: CASSQARTLTGEQFF.

This clonotype has at least ten counts. The rearrangement links TRBV20-1 to TRBJ2-5, with 10 positions matching TRBD2. The V segment lost 3 bases and the J segment 4 bases; nucleotides outside the gene matches: 8. This CDR3 has 15 amino acids. The germline V gene encodes CDR1 DFQATT and CDR2 SNEGSKA (reference sequence). The CDR3 sequence is CSASRLAGAGETQYF. The CDR3 DNA follows: TGCAGTGCTAGTCGTCTAGCGGGGGCAGGAGAGACCCAGTACTTC.

This chain connects TRBV15 to TRBJ2-7; D is unresolved. This CDR3 has 13 residues. Trimming cost V 0 bases and J 3 bases, with 6 bases left between them. Per germline, CDR1 LNHNV and CDR2 YYDKDF (reference sequence). CDR3 DNA sequence: TGTGCCACCAGCAGAGATTCCTTCTACGAGCAGTACTTC. Protein sequence: CATSRDSFYEQYF.

This clonotype has more than one count but fewer than ten. The gene calls are TRBV5-6 and TRBJ2-7; 11 bases line up with TRBD2. Per the germline V gene, CDR1 is SGHDT and CDR2 is YYEEEE. J gave up 4 bases and V 6 bases, and 6 bases lay outside the gene matches. This CDR3 is built from 14 residues. The chain's CDR3 is CASTLAGGPYEQYF. DNA of the CDR3: TGTGCCAGCACCTTAGCGGGGGGGCCTTACGAGCAGTACTTC.

Only a few counts were recorded for this clonotype. V usage is TRBV5-1 and J usage is TRBJ2-3, with no clear D. Trimming left V 1 base short and J 0 bases short, with 12 bases between. This CDR3 has 16 residues. The germline V gene has CDR1 SGHRS and CDR2 YFSETQ. CDR3 bases: TGCGCCAGCAGCTTGTTGGGCAGTTCTAGCACAGATACGCAGTATTTT. It codes for CASSLLGSSSTDTQYF. Together with reference TRBV5-1 and TRBJ2-3, the CDR3 gives the full variable domain: KAGVTQTPRYLIKTRGQQVTLSCSPISGHRSVSWYQQTPGQGLQFLFEYFSETQRNKGNFPGRFSGRQFSNSRSEMNVSTLELGDSALYLCASSLLGSSSTDTQYFGPGTRLTVL.

In this sample, this clonotype turned up a few times. V usage is TRBV4-1 and J usage is TRBJ2-7; D may be TRBD1 or TRBD2 (6 bases each). Germline CDR1 and CDR2: MGHRA and YSYEKL. Trimming took 4 bases from V and 2 from J, leaving 12 bases between them. This CDR3 spans 14 amino acids. The CDR3 DNA follows: TGCGCCAGCAGCCGTTCGGGGGCAACCTACGAGCAGTACTTC. The encoded protein is CASSRSGATYEQYF.

This clonotype was counted a single time. This chain joins TRBV29-1 and TRBJ1-4; no definite D call. CDR1 SQVTM and CDR2 ANQGSEA come from the germline V gene. The ends were cut back, 4 bases at V and 4 bases at J, with 7 bases in the middle. The length of the CDR3 is 12 residues. The CDR3 protein is CSVADDNEKLFF. For the CDR3, the DNA is TGCAGCGTTGCAGACGATAATGAAAAACTGTTTTTT.

On this clonotype itself: An end of the junction does not agree with germline; a read error may underlie this. The chain couples TRBV2 to TRBJ2-7; a weak D match, TRBD1 (5 bases). The V gene's germline CDR1 is SNHLY and CDR2 FYNNEI. The length of the CDR3 is 13 residues. CDR3: CASRDSGPNEQYF. In DNA form, the CDR3 reads TGTGCCAGCCGTGACAGTGGCCCCAACGAGCAGTACTTC.

The chain joins TRBV7-9 to TRBJ2-7, with D perhaps TRBD2 (7 bases). Trimming shortened V by 5 bases and J by 0 bases, and 14 bases separated the two germline ends. The CDR3 has 15 residues. Germline loops: CDR1 SEHNR, CDR2 FQNEAQ (reference sequence). CDR3 sequence (DNA): TGTGCCAGCAGCGGAGGGGGACTAAGCTCCTACGAGCAGTACTTC. This translates into CASSGGGLSSYEQYF.

This chain connects TRBV20-1 to TRBJ2-3, with unresolved D. CDR1 is DFQATT, CDR2 SNEGSKA, per germline (reference sequence). The CDR3 runs to 12 residues. The V gene lost 8 bases and the J gene lost 0 bases, with 9 bases spanning the gap. CDR3 amino acids: CSPKASTDTQYF. Here the CDR3 DNA reads TGCAGTCCCAAAGCTAGCACAGATACGCAGTATTTT.